Listed below are T cell receptor beta chains from one sample, sequenced in a study of CXCR3-negative and CXCR3-positive naive CD8 T cells. TCRdb re-called the 5' RACE reads, yielding one record per CDR3 amino acid sequence without DNA. In total, the table holds 40,000 to 45,000 distinct CDR3 sequences. The sample taken for sequencing was memory CD8+ T cells from blood. The source is a human donor in good health. Some clones in this sample may be carry-over from other donors' samples. The CDR3 runs from the conserved cysteine through the conserved F or W. Clone size is not always given. Where it is, it says once, few, many or a class for expanded clones.

j_call v_call clone_size cdr3_aa
TRBJ2-1 TRBV5-4 - CASSVNLQGSPYNEQFF
TRBJ2-3 TRBV10-3 - CAISARGPSSTDTQYF
TRBJ2-1 TRBV10-3 - CATWGTSNREQYF
TRBJ1-6 TRBV5-1 - CASSGSSYNSPLHF
TRBJ2-7 TRBV25-1 - CASSELGSETYEQYF
TRBJ2-3 TRBV5-4 - CASSSARSAGGEADTQYF
TRBJ2-5 TRBV7-9 - CASSLGSQETQYF
TRBJ2-5 TRBV7-9 - CASSATETQYF
TRBJ1-1 TRBV20-1 - CSARGQGDTEAFF
TRBJ1-2 TRBV20-1 - CSARTSLQDRNEGYTF
TRBJ2-2 TRBV30 - CAGRFTGELFF
TRBJ2-7 TRBV6-5 - CASSYRLRHEQYF
TRBJ2-7 TRBV28 - CASRRDSGREQYF
TRBJ2-7 TRBV29-1 - CSVEVRDYEQYF
TRBJ1-5 TRBV9 - CASSVAGADQPQHF
TRBJ2-7 TRBV14 - CASSLRTGAYEQYF
TRBJ2-7 TRBV29-1 - CSVGSVARHGEYF
TRBJ2-1 TRBV6-2/TRBV6-3 - CASSLLAEGSHNEQFF
TRBJ2-1 TRBV27 - CASSPRLAGGNEQFF
TRBJ2-7 TRBV5-5 - CASSLEQGTYSYEQYF
TRBJ2-7 TRBV4-3 - CASSQDRTAHYEQYF
TRBJ2-7 TRBV14 - CASSQGIGYEQYF
TRBJ2-7 TRBV20-1 - CSARDLTSGSFEQYF
TRBJ1-1 TRBV20-1 - CSARDQADYTEAFF
TRBJ2-7 TRBV7-8 - CASSLELVNEQYF
TRBJ2-2 TRBV23-1 medium-sized CASSPLDRASSGELFF
TRBJ1-4 TRBV7-6 - CASSLTGIRDEKLFF
TRBJ2-7 TRBV12-3/TRBV12-4 - CASSLGQGGTYEQYF
TRBJ2-1 TRBV14 - CASSRLIGAYNEQFF
TRBJ2-2 TRBV7-9 - CASSLIERLNTGELFF
TRBJ2-2 TRBV7-3 - CASRAGENTGELFF
TRBJ2-7 TRBV5-5 - CASSWGLGDEQYF
TRBJ2-2 TRBV5-1 - CASSPVWAGELFF
TRBJ2-1 TRBV9 - CASSPFEAPDEQFF
TRBJ1-5 TRBV4-1 - CASSPVIYSNQPQHF
TRBJ1-2 TRBV20-1 - CSARDRVLGQEGVGYTF
TRBJ2-3 TRBV29-1 - CSVAGTGPTDTQYF
TRBJ2-3 TRBV11-2 - CASSLAWGGSDTQYF
TRBJ1-5 TRBV6-2/TRBV6-3 - CASRIQLNQPQHF
TRBJ1-2 TRBV27 - CASSLDRYYGYTF
TRBJ1-3 TRBV7-9 - CASSSVTGNGNTIYF
TRBJ2-7 TRBV29-1 - CSVEGYRDRTYEQYF
TRBJ2-7 TRBV20-1 - CSARVVTQDYEQYF
TRBJ2-1 TRBV12-3/TRBV12-4 - CASSAADSPYNEQFF
TRBJ2-7 TRBV28 - CASSFWSGSSEQYF
TRBJ2-1 TRBV24-1 - CATSDLLEMKGARRRGNEQFF
TRBJ2-2 TRBV4-3 - CASSQDRGDGTGELFF
TRBJ2-1 TRBV6-6 - CASSYSGGYNEQFF
TRBJ2-3 TRBV12-3/TRBV12-4 - CASLQGRTDTQYF
TRBJ2-2 TRBV28 - CASSLGMGTGELFF
TRBJ2-7 TRBV13 - CASSNRGTGGSYEQYF
TRBJ2-3 TRBV7-8 - CASSFSVSGGNTDTQYF
TRBJ2-1 TRBV4-1 - CASSQDSPGSYNEQFF
TRBJ2-5 TRBV7-2 - CASRLDGEETQYF
TRBJ1-1 TRBV27 - CASRQDRGHTEAFF